This entry describes one T cell receptor beta chain. This entry belongs to a study of CD8+ T cells in alopecia areata. RNA was isolated and reverse transcribed to cDNA, the sequencing template. The method was immunoSEQ multiplex PCR; TCRdb's version includes in-frame clones alone and lacks a portion of them. The data contain 93,000 or so clones, about nine tenths of them singletons. Deletions cut 1 base from V and 1 base from J, with 8 bases between. The CDR3 is 15 amino acids. Germline V CDR1 and CDR2: LNHDA, SQIVND (reference sequence). Documented treatment: oral pan-JAK inhibitor, 5-10 mg twice daily.

The sample was CD8+ T cells sorted from blood, taken at approximately week 30, from a patient treated with tofacitinib. The rearrangement joins TRBV19 to TRBJ1-3; no firm D call. The receptor was isolated from a human donor with alopecia areata. CDR3 DNA: TGTGCCAGTAGTATAGGAGGGCTTTCTGGAAACACCATATATTTT. Its protein product is CASSIGGLSGNTIYF. Full variable domain (rest looked up from reference TRBV19 and TRBJ1-3): DGGITQSPKYLFRKEGQNVTLSCEQNLNHDAMYWYRQDPGQGLRLIYYSQIVNDFQKGDIAEGYSVSREKKESFPLTVTSAQKNPTAFYLCASSIGGLSGNTIYFGEGSWLTVV.